This TCR beta chain was captured by sequencing in a study of T-cell memory formation after mild COVID-19. Across the whole study: There were largely donor-specific TCR clusters. Broader study findings: The authors did not confirm SARS-CoV-2 specificity of second-wave clones peaking day 37.

Using its own MiXCR run on the 5' RACE reads, TCRdb lists one record per CDR3 protein. Here the sample spans roughly 310,000 distinct CDR3 sequences, approximately 15% being singletons. This clonotype was picked up a small number of times. No antigen is known for it. The CDR3 extends over 17 amino acids. Germline V gene sequence: CDR1 SGDLS, CDR2 YYNGEE. Unmatched junction bases numbered 4, after V lost 0 bases and J lost 0 bases. The V and J genes are TRBV9 and TRBJ2-5, with 11 bases that match TRBD2. Material: PBMCs or a T cell subset sorted from them (not recorded which). The source of this sequence is a man between 18 and 35 years old who had mild COVID-19 (a few samples of this study predate the infection). Cell type and time point are not known. The CDR3 spells CASSVGLAGGYQETQYF. DNA for the CDR3: TGTGCCAGCAGCGTAGGGCTAGCGGGGGGTTACCAAGAGACCCAGTACTTC.